This record covers a single T cell receptor beta chain. Antigen: not known. All of the isolated RNA was reverse transcribed, so expressed TCRB transcripts were sequenced. Sequencing was performed with immunoSEQ multiplex PCR; in TCRdb, only in-frame clones are kept and a portion is missing. The sample yields under 300,000 clones, around 9.9% seen once. This entry belongs to a study of beta chain features in type 1 diabetes. General study results and limits: All four CD4+ subsets from Type 1 diabetes patients carried moderately but significantly shorter TCRB CDR3s.

CDR1 is MNHEY, CDR2 SVGAGI, per germline. The V and J ends lost 5 bases and 7 bases respectively, with 10 bases between them. The CDR3 sequence is 12 residues long. The sample taken for sequencing was naive CD4+ T cells from blood. The clonotype originates from a man younger than 45 with type 1 diabetes. The J gene is TRBJ2-3, the V gene TRBV6-5; D not resolved. Written as DNA, the CDR3 is TGTGCCAGCAGTAACGTACAGTATACGCAGTATTTT. Its translation is CASSNVQYTQYF.